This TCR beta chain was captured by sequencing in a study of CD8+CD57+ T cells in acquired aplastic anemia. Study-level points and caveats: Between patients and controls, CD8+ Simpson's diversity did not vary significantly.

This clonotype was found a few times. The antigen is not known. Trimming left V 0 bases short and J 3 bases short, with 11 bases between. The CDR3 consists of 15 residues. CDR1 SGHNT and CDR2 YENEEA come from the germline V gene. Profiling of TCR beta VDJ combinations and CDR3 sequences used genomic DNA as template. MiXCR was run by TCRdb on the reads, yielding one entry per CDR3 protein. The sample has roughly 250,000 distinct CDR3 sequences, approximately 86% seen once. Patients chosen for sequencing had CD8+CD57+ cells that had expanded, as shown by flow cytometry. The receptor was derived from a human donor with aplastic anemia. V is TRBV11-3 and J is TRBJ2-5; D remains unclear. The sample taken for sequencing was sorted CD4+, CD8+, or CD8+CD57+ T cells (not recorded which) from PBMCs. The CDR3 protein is CASSLDLGAKETQYF. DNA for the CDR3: TGTGCCAGCAGCTTAGACCTCGGAGCAAAAGAGACCCAGTACTTC. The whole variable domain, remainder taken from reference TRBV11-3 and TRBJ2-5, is EAGVVQSPRYKIIEKKQPVAFWCNPISGHNTLYWYLQNLGQGPELLIRYENEEAVDDSQLPKDRFSAERLKGVDSTLKIQPAELGDSAVYLCASSLDLGAKETQYFGPGTRLLVL.